This T cell receptor (beta chain) emerged from a study of chemoradiotherapy in HPV16-positive cancers. The junction had 15 bases not matched to a gene; V was cut back by 7 bases and J by 9 bases. CDR1 and CDR2 from the germline V gene are SQVTM and ANQGSEA. The CDR3 spans 14 residues. Notes on the study in general: Functional assays defining HPV-specific T cells used only a couple of HPV16-positive patients. Candidate HPV-specific clones and E7-related TCR motifs grew in tumor during treatment.

The data were produced by immunoSEQ multiplex PCR, yet TCRdb's version contains in-frame clones alone and is incomplete. The data show 1,500 to 2,000 clones, 82% seen once. A note on this clone: Its matching antigen is unknown.

This TCR came from a human donor with HPV-associated anogenital cancer. The material was tumor tissue, obtained from a patient who underwent chemoradiotherapy. The rearrangement joins TRBV29-1 to TRBJ2-1, with 7 bases identical to TRBD1. CDR3 bases: TGCAGCGCCTCCGACAGGGTGGCCGGCGGTGAGCAGTTCTTC. Translation: CSASDRVAGGEQFF.